This T cell receptor beta chain was obtained from a study of beta chain features in type 1 diabetes. Study-level results: Type 1 diabetes patients had moderately but significantly shorter TCRB CDR3s in all four CD4+ subsets.

Between the trimmed V and J ends, which lost 3 bases and 8 bases, there was a span of 14 bases. Germline CDR1 ENHRY, CDR2 SYGVKD. The CDR3 length is 14 residues. Every bit of the isolated RNA underwent reverse transcription, so sequencing read expressed TCRB transcripts. Sequencing was performed with immunoSEQ multiplex PCR; in TCRdb, only in-frame clones are kept and a portion is missing. The data show under 550,000 clones, more than 9.5% seen once. In regard to this clone: Its antigen is currently unknown.

This sequence originates from a woman aged 18 to 35 in good health. The V call is TRBV10-3, the J call TRBJ2-1; D not resolved. Input material: naive CD4+ T cells from blood. CDR3 residues: CAISEGSLPHEQFF. The CDR3 DNA sequence: TGTGCCATCAGTGAAGGCAGCCTCCCGCATGAGCAGTTCTTC.